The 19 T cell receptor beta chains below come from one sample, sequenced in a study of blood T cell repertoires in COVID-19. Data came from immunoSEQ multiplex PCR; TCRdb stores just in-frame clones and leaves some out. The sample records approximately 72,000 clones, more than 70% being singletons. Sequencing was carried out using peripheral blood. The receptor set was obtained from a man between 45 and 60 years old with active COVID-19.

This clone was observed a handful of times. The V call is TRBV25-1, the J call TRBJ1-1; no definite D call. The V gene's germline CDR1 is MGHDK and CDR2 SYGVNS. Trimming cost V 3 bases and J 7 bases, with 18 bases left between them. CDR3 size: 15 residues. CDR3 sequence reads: CASSDPSDLSGEAFF. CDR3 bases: TGTGCCAGCAGTGATCCCTCGGACTTATCAGGTGAAGCTTTCTTT. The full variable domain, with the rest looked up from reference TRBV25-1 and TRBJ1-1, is EADIYQTPRYLVIGTGKKITLECSQTMGHDKMYWYQQDPGMELHLIHYSYGVNSTEKGDLSSESTVSRIRTEHFPLTLESARPSHTSQYLCASSDPSDLSGEAFFGQGTRLTVV.

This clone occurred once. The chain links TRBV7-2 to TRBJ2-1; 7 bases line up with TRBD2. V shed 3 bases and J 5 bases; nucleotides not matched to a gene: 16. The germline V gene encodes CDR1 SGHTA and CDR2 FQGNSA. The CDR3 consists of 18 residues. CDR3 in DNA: TGTGCCAGCAGCTTTATGGCTGGTGGTAGCGGGCGAAACAATGAGCAGTTCTTC. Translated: CASSFMAGGSGRNNEQFF.

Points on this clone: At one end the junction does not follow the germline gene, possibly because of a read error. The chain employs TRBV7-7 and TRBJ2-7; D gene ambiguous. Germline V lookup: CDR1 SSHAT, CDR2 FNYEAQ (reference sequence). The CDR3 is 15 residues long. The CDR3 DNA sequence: TGTGCTAGCAGCTTAGGTCCACCGAGCTCCTACGAGCAGTACTTC. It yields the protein CASSLGPPSSYEQYF.

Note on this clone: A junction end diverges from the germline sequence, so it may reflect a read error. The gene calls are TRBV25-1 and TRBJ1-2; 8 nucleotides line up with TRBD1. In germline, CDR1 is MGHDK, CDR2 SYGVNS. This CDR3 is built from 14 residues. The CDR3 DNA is TGTGCCGGCAGTTCGGACAGGGAAGTTGGAGGCTACACCTTC. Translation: CAGSSDREVGGYTF.

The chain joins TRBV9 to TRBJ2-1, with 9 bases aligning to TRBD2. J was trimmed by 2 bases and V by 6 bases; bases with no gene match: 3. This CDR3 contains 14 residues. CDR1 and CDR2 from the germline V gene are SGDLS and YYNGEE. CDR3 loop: CASNSGGPYNEQFF. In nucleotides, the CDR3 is TGTGCCAGCAATAGCGGGGGACCCTACAATGAGCAGTTCTTC.

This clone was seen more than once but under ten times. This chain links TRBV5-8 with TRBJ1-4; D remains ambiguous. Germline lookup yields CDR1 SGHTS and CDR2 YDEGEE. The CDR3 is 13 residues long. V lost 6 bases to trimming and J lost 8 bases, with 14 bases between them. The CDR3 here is CASTFFDGEKLFF. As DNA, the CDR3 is TGTGCCAGCACCTTTTTTGACGGGGAAAAACTGTTTTTT.

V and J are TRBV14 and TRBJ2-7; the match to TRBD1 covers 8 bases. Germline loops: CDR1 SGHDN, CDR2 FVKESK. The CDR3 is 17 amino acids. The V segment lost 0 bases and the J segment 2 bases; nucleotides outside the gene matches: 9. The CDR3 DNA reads TGTGCCAGCAGCCAAGATCGCGGGACAGGTTTGCCCTACGAGCAGTACTTC. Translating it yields CASSQDRGTGLPYEQYF.

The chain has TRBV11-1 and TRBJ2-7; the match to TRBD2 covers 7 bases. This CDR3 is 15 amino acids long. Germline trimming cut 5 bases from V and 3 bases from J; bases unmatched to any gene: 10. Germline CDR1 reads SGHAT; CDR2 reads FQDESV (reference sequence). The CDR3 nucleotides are TGTGCCAGCAGCCCGGGGGGAAGTGTTCGCTACGAGCAGTACTTC. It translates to CASSPGGSVRYEQYF.

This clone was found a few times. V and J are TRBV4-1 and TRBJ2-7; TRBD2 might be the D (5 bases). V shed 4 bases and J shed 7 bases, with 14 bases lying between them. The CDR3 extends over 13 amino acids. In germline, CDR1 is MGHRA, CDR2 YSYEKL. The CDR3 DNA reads TGCGCCAGCAGCCTTGGACTGTCCTCGGAGCAGTACTTC. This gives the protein CASSLGLSSEQYF.

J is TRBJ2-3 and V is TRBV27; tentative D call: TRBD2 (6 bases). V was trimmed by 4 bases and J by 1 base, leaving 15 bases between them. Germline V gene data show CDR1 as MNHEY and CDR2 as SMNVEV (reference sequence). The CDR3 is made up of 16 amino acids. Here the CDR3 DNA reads TGTGCCAGCAGTTATAGGGTAGCGGCCCGCACAGATACGCAGTATTTT. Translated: CASSYRVAARTDTQYF.

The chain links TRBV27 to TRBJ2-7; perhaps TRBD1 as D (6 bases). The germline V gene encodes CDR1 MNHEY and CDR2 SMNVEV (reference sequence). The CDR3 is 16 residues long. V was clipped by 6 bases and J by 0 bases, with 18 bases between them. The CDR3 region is CASSPPWGRASYEQYF. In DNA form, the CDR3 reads TGTGCCAGCAGCCCACCCTGGGGGCGGGCCTCCTACGAGCAGTACTTC.

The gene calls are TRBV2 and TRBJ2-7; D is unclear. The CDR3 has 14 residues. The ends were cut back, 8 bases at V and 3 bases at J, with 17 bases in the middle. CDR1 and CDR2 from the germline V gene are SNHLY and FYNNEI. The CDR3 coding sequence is TGTGCCAGCGGCATTATAAGACCGGGCTACGAGCAGTACTTC. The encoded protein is CASGIIRPGYEQYF.

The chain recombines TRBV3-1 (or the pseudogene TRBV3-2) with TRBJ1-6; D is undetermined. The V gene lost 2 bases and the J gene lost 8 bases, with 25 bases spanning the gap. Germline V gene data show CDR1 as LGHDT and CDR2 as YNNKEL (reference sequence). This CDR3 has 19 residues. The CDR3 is CASSQSLFRGPPRDSPLHF. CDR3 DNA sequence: TGTGCCAGCAGCCAAAGTCTTTTCAGAGGGCCTCCTCGGGATTCACCCCTCCACTTT.

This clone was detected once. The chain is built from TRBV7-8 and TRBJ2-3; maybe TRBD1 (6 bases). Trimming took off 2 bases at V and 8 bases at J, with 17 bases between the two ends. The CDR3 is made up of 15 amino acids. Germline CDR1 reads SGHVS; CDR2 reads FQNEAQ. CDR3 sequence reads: CASSLSQGPPGTQYF. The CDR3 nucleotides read TGTGCCAGCAGCTTATCCCAGGGGCCGCCGGGTACGCAGTATTTT.

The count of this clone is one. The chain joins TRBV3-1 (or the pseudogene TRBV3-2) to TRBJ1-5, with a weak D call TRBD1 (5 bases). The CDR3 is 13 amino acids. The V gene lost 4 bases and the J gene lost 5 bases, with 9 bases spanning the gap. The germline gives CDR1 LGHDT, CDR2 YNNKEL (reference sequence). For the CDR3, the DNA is TGTGCCAGCAGCCGAGACAGATATCAGCCCCAGCATTTT. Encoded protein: CASSRDRYQPQHF.

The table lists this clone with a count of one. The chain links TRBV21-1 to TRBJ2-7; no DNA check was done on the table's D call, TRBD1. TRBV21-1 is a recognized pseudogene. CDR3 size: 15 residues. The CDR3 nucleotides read TGTGCCAGCAGCAAAAAGCACCGGGACAGGGGGCGTGGGTACTTC. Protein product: CASSKKHRDRGRGYF.

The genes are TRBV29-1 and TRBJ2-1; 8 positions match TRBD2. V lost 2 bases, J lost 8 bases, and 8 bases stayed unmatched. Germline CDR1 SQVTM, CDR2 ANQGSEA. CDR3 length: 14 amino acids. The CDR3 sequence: CSVETGRGLDEQFF. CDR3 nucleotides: TGCAGCGTTGAAACCGGGAGGGGTTTGGATGAGCAGTTCTTC.

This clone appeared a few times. CDR3 residues: CASSQGQQLYYGYTF. The CDR3 coding sequence is TGCGCCAGCAGCCAAGGGCAACAGCTCTACTATGGCTACACCTTC. J is TRBJ1-2 and V is TRBV4-1; no firm D call. Per the germline V gene, CDR1 is MGHRA and CDR2 is YSYEKL. The CDR3 has 15 amino acids. With 1 base removed from V and 3 bases from J, the gap between germline ends came to 12 bases.

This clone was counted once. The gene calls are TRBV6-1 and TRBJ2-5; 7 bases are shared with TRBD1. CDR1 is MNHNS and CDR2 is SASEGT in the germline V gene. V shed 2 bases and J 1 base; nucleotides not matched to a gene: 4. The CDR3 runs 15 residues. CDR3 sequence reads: CASSERPGGQETQYF. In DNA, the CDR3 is TGTGCCAGCAGTGAAAGACCAGGGGGCCAAGAGACCCAGTACTTC.